This T cell receptor beta chain is from a study of control samples from healthy donors and cancer patients. The CDR3 totals 16 residues. Per the germline V gene, CDR1 is KGHSH and CDR2 is LQKENI. V shed 3 bases and J shed 0 bases, with 14 bases lying between them. Method: immunoSEQ multiplex PCR; TCRdb's copy keeps in-frame clones and lacks some. The sample contains fewer than 150,000 clones, approximately 93% of which appear only once. The TCR was taken from a woman between 18 and 29 years old in good health. The sample taken for sequencing was blood. The chain uses TRBV18 and TRBJ1-1, with D unclear. The CDR3 DNA sequence: TGTGCCAGCTCACCCCGAGCCGGGGTCATGAACACTGAAGCTTTCTTT. Translating gives CASSPRAGVMNTEAFF.